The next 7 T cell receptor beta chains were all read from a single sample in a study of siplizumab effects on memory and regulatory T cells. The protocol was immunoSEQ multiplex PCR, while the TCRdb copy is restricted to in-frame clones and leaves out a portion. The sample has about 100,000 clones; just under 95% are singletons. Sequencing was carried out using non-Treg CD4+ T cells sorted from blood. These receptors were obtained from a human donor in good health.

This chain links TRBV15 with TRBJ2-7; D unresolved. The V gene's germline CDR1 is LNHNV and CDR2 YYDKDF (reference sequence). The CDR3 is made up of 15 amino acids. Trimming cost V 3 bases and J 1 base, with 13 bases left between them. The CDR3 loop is CATSRGSAGSYEQYF. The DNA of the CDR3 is TGTGCCACCAGCAGGGGATCGGCCGGATCCTACGAGCAGTACTTC.

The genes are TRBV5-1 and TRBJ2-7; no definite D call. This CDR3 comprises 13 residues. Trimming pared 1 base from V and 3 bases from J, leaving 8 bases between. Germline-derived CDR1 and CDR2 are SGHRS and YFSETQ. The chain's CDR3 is CASSLYGGYEQYF. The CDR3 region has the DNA TGCGCCAGCAGCTTGTATGGCGGCTACGAGCAGTACTTC.

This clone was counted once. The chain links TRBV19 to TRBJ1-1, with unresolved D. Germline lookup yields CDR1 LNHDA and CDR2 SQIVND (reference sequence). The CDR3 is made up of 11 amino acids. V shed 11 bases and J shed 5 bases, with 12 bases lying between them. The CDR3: CALGRGTEAFF. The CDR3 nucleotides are TGTGCCTTGGGCCGGGGTACTGAAGCTTTCTTT.

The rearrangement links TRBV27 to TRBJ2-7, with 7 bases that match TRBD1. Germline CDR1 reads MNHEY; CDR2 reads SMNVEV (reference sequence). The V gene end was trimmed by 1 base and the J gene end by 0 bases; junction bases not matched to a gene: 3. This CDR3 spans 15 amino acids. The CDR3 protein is CASSLFPGGSYEQYF. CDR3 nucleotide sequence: TGTGCCAGCAGTTTATTTCCAGGGGGCTCCTACGAGCAGTACTTC.

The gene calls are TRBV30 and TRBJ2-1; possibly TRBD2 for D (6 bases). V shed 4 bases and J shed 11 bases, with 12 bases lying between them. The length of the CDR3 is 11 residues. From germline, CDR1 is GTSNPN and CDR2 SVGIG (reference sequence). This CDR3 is CAWTGSAQQFF. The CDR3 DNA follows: TGTGCCTGGACCGGGAGCGCCCAGCAGTTCTTC.

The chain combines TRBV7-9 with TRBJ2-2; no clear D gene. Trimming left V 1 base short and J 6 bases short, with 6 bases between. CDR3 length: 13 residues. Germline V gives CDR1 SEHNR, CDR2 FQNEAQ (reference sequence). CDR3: CASSLEVAGELFF. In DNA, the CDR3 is TGTGCCAGCAGCTTAGAGGTGGCCGGGGAGCTGTTTTTT.

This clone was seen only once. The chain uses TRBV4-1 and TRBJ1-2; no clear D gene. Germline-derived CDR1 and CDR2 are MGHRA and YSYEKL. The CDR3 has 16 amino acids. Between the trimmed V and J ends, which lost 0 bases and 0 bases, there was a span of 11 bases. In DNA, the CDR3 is TGCGCCAGCAGCCAAGATCTCCACAGAACTAACTATGGCTACACCTTC. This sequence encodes CASSQDLHRTNYGYTF.